The 17 T cell receptor beta chains presented below share a single source sample, sequenced in a study of CD8+CD57+ T cells in acquired aplastic anemia. The authors sequenced patients whose flow cytometry had shown CD8+CD57+ cell expansion. CDR3 and TCR beta VDJ profiling relied on genomic DNA as the template. TCRdb re-called the reads through MiXCR, storing one row per CDR3 protein. The profile shows some 200,000 distinct CDR3 sequences, over 40% of them singletons. The sequenced sample consisted of sorted CD4+, CD8+, or CD8+CD57+ T cells (not recorded which) from PBMCs. The source is a human donor with aplastic anemia.

Comment on this clonotype: The junction differs from germline at one of its ends, possibly a read error. The rearrangement links TRBV29-1 to TRBJ1-2, with 8 bases lining up with TRBD1. This CDR3 has 14 amino acids. CDR1 SQVTM and CDR2 ANQGSEA come from the germline V gene. Written as DNA, the CDR3 is TGCAGCGTTCGAAGACCGGACAGGGACTACGGCTACACCTTC. It translates to CSVRRPDRDYGYTF. The whole variable domain, remainder taken from reference TRBV29-1 and TRBJ1-2, is SAVISQKPSRDICQRGTSLTIQCQVDSQVTMMFWYRQQPGQSLTLIATANQGSEATYESGFVIDKFPISRPNLTFSTLTVSNMSPEDSSIYLCSVRRPDRDYGYTFGSGTRLTVV.

This clonotype has a count of ten or more. The rearrangement joins TRBV6-1 to TRBJ1-1, with a tentative D call TRBD1 (5 bases). V lost 8 bases to trimming and J lost 5 bases, with 12 bases between them. The germline gives CDR1 MNHNS, CDR2 SASEGT. The CDR3 runs to 12 residues. The CDR3, as DNA: TGTGCCAGCGGCGTCCAGGGTACTGAAGCTTTCTTT. It is translated as CASGVQGTEAFF.

This clonotype was counted at least ten times. V gene TRBV7-2 combines with J gene TRBJ2-2; D remains unclear. This CDR3 contains 14 residues. From germline, CDR1 is SGHTA and CDR2 FQGNSA. With 2 bases removed from V and 3 bases from J, the gap between germline ends came to 7 bases. Here the CDR3 DNA reads TGTGCCAGCAGCTTACAGAAATACACCGGGGAGCTGTTTTTT. Translation: CASSLQKYTGELFF. The full variable domain, with the rest looked up from reference TRBV7-2 and TRBJ2-2, is GAGVSQSPSNKVTEKGKDVELRCDPISGHTALYWYRQSLGQGLEFLIYFQGNSAPDKSGLPSDRFSAERTGGSVSTLTIQRTQQEDSAVYLCASSLQKYTGELFFGEGSRLTVL.

The chain has TRBV6-4 and TRBJ2-1, with TRBD2 matching 10 bases. The CDR3 totals 14 residues. Germline V gene sequence: CDR1 MRHNA, CDR2 SNTAGT. V dropped 4 bases and J dropped 6; count of bases not matched to a gene: 3. The CDR3 loop is CASSGAGGFNEQFF. CDR3 nucleotides: TGTGCCAGCAGTGGAGCGGGGGGGTTCAATGAGCAGTTCTTC.

A note on this clonotype: A much bigger clone sits one base away, suggesting this may be a read error. V gene TRBV14 combines with J gene TRBJ1-4; D is possibly TRBD1 (6 bases). The CDR3 runs to 16 residues. CDR1 SGHDN and CDR2 FVKESK come from the germline V gene. The CDR3 nucleotides are TGTGCCAGCAGCCATCAACAGGGATTCGCTAATAAAAAACTGTTTTTT. It translates to CASSHQQGFANKKLFF.

The CDR3 DNA sequence: TGTGCCACCAGTGATTTAGGGTGGGAAGGGCCAGGAGATACGCAGTATTTT. Its translation is CATSDLGWEGPGDTQYF. The chain links TRBV24-1 to TRBJ2-3; D is ambiguous. Trimming left V 1 base short and J 5 bases short, with 18 bases between. The CDR3 totals 17 residues. Germline V lookup: CDR1 KGHDR, CDR2 SFDVKD.

The chain recombines TRBV15 with TRBJ2-1; D call uncertain. The V end was cut by 5 bases, the J end by 3 bases, with 8 bases between. Germline lookup yields CDR1 LNHNV and CDR2 YYDKDF (reference sequence). There are 13 residues in the CDR3. CDR3 region: CATSSNGYNEQFF. Here the CDR3 DNA reads TGTGCCACCAGCTCAAATGGCTACAATGAGCAGTTCTTC.

The chain joins TRBV19 to TRBJ2-7, with 7 bases lining up with TRBD1. Trimming at V came to 5 bases and at J to 4 bases, leaving 8 bases not matched to a gene. The CDR3 is 14 amino acids. In germline, CDR1 is LNHDA, CDR2 SQIVND (reference sequence). In DNA, the CDR3 is TGTGCCAGTAGTCTTCAGGGGGAAGGATACGAGCAGTACTTC. Amino acid sequence: CASSLQGEGYEQYF.

The sample holds one count of this clonotype. This chain links TRBV7-2 with TRBJ2-7; 9 bases line up with TRBD2. Losses at the gene ends were 1 base for V and 6 bases for J; bases not matched to a gene: 13. The CDR3 is 17 residues long. CDR1 and CDR2 (germline): SGHTA, FQGNSA. CDR3 protein: CASSLGLAGSIRAEQYF. The CDR3 coding sequence is TGTGCCAGCAGCTTAGGGCTAGCGGGGTCCATAAGGGCCGAGCAGTACTTC.

In this sample, this clonotype turned up many times. This rearrangement joins TRBV19 to TRBJ1-1; tentative D call: TRBD1 (5 bases). Between the trimmed V and J ends, which lost 7 bases and 3 bases, there was a span of 15 bases. Per the germline V gene, CDR1 is LNHDA and CDR2 is SQIVND (reference sequence). The CDR3 runs to 14 residues. The CDR3 bases are TGTGCCAGTACGATGCAGGGTCGGGACACTGAAGCTTTCTTT. As protein: CASTMQGRDTEAFF.

This clonotype was counted many times. This chain uses TRBV20-1 with TRBJ2-3; 7 nucleotides match TRBD2. Trimming took 7 bases from V and 5 from J; bases not matched to a gene: 9. Germline V CDR1 and CDR2: DFQATT, SNEGSKA (reference sequence). The CDR3 runs 13 residues. The CDR3 sequence is CSERREVLDTQYF. CDR3 in DNA: TGCAGTGAAAGACGGGAGGTTTTAGATACGCAGTATTTT.

Turning to this clonotype: A much more abundant neighbour one base away suggests this may be a read error. This rearrangement joins TRBV10-3 to TRBJ1-5; the D is unclear. Germline V CDR1 and CDR2: ENHRY, SYGVKD. The CDR3 length is 12 residues. Trimming left V 11 bases short and J 10 bases short, with 18 bases between. The CDR3 region has the DNA TGTGCCCGCACCCCGGGGTATGGCCCCCAGCATTTT. Encoded protein: CARTPGYGPQHF.

The chain has TRBV18 and TRBJ1-4, with a possible D match to TRBD1 (6 bases). The CDR3 is 16 amino acids. V was trimmed by 2 bases and J by 8 bases, leaving 18 bases between them. Germline V gene lookup returns CDR1 KGHSH and CDR2 LQKENI. CDR3 region: CASSPEIPGAEEKLFF. The CDR3 region has the DNA TGTGCCAGCTCACCAGAGATCCCAGGGGCGGAAGAAAAACTGTTTTTT.

This clonotype was found a few times. This chain links TRBV7-8 with TRBJ1-6; no firm D call. V lost 2 bases and J 5 bases, leaving 4 bases between the germline ends. The germline V gene has CDR1 SGHVS and CDR2 FQNEAQ. The CDR3 contains 13 residues. This CDR3 is CASSLRDNSPLHF. DNA for the CDR3: TGTGCCAGCAGCTTACGAGATAATTCACCCCTCCACTTT.

This sequence joins TRBV6-1 and TRBJ2-3, with 7 positions matching TRBD1. The junction had 5 bases not matched to a gene; V was cut back by 2 bases and J by 6 bases. Per germline, CDR1 MNHNS and CDR2 SASEGT. The CDR3 length is 14 residues. This chain's CDR3 is CASSERGLMDTQYF. DNA for the CDR3: TGTGCCAGCAGTGAAAGGGGGCTGATGGATACGCAGTATTTT.

This clonotype was recorded many times. The chain combines TRBV6-6 with TRBJ2-7; D is uncertain. The germline V and J ends were trimmed by 7 bases and 1 base, with 11 bases remaining between them. This CDR3 has 13 residues. Germline V gene sequence: CDR1 MNHNY, CDR2 SVGAGI (reference sequence). The CDR3 sequence: CASISAVSYEQYF. CDR3 in DNA: TGTGCCAGCATTTCGGCCGTATCCTACGAGCAGTACTTC.

The sample holds a few counts of this clonotype. This chain uses TRBV29-1 with TRBJ1-1, with 7 bases lining up with TRBD1. The junction had 5 bases not matched to a gene; V was cut back by 4 bases and J by 0 bases. Germline-derived CDR1 and CDR2 are SQVTM and ANQGSEA. The CDR3 runs 14 residues. CDR3 bases: TGCAGCGTTGGGACAGGAGTCGTGAACACTGAAGCTTTCTTT. Its protein product is CSVGTGVVNTEAFF. Based on the CDR3 plus reference TRBV29-1 and TRBJ1-1, the full variable domain is SAVISQKPSRDICQRGTSLTIQCQVDSQVTMMFWYRQQPGQSLTLIATANQGSEATYESGFVIDKFPISRPNLTFSTLTVSNMSPEDSSIYLCSVGTGVVNTEAFFGQGTRLTVV.